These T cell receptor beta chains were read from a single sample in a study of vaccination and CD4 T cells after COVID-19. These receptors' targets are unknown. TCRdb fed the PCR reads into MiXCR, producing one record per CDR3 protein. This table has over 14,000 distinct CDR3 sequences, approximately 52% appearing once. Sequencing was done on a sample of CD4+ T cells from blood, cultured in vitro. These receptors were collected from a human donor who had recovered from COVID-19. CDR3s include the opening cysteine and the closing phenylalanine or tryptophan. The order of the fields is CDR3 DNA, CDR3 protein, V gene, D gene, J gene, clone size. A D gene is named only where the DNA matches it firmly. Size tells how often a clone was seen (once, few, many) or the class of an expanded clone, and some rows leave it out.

CDR3 DNA: TGTGCCAGCAGCTTGGACAGCGCGGTTGGCTACACCTTC
CDR3 protein: CASSLDSAVGYTF
V gene: TRBV5-4
D gene: .
J gene: TRBJ1-2
clone size: .

CDR3 DNA: TGTGCCACCAGTGACCCCAGACAGGGGATGAAAGCTTTCTTT
CDR3 protein: CATSDPRQGMKAFF
V gene: TRBV24-1
D gene: TRBD1
J gene: TRBJ1-1
clone size: .

CDR3 DNA: TGTGCCAGCAGCATCAATTATGTGGGAACTGAAGCTTTCTTT
CDR3 protein: CASSINYVGTEAFF
V gene: TRBV6-1
D gene: .
J gene: TRBJ1-1
clone size: .

CDR3 DNA: TGTGCCAGCAGTTACGCCAAAAGGGATCGAGGCTACACCTTC
CDR3 protein: CASSYAKRDRGYTF
V gene: TRBV6-5
D gene: .
J gene: TRBJ1-2
clone size: .

CDR3 DNA: TGTGCCAGCAGCTTAAGCAGGGGGTCGGGGAGCTACACCTTC
CDR3 protein: CASSLSRGSGSYTF
V gene: TRBV11-2
D gene: TRBD1
J gene: TRBJ1-2
clone size: few

CDR3 DNA: TGCAGTGCTAAGAGAGGACTAGCGGCCTCCTACGAGCAGTACTTC
CDR3 protein: CSAKRGLAASYEQYF
V gene: TRBV20-1
D gene: TRBD2
J gene: TRBJ2-7
clone size: few

CDR3 DNA: TGTGCCAGCAGGATGTGGGAGTCACCCCTCCACTTT
CDR3 protein: CASRMWESPLHF
V gene: TRBV6-2/TRBV6-3
D gene: .
J gene: TRBJ1-6
clone size: few

CDR3 DNA: TGTGCCAGCAGTGGTAACAGAAACACCATATATTTT
CDR3 protein: CASSGNRNTIYF
V gene: TRBV6-1
D gene: .
J gene: TRBJ1-3
clone size: .

CDR3 DNA: TGTGCCAGCAGCTTCAGGCCTCTGGAAGAGACCCAGTACTTC
CDR3 protein: CASSFRPLEETQYF
V gene: TRBV7-2
D gene: .
J gene: TRBJ2-5
clone size: .

CDR3 DNA: TGTGCCAGCAGTTCGAACGTGGCGGTCGCTAGCACAGATACGCAGTATTTT
CDR3 protein: CASSSNVAVASTDTQYF
V gene: TRBV6-5
D gene: .
J gene: TRBJ2-3
clone size: .

CDR3 DNA: TGTGCCAGCAGCCCCGGGACAGGGGGCGGGAACACTGAAGCTTTCTTT
CDR3 protein: CASSPGTGGGNTEAFF
V gene: TRBV12-3/TRBV12-4
D gene: TRBD1
J gene: TRBJ1-1
clone size: few

CDR3 DNA: TGTGCCAGCAGTGAATCCCAGGGGGTAACCTACGAGCAGTACTTC
CDR3 protein: CASSESQGVTYEQYF
V gene: TRBV2
D gene: TRBD1
J gene: TRBJ2-7
clone size: .

CDR3 DNA: TGTGCCAGCAGCCAAGACGGGACAGTATATAGCAATCAGCCCCAGCATTTT
CDR3 protein: CASSQDGTVYSNQPQHF
V gene: TRBV6-2/TRBV6-3
D gene: TRBD1
J gene: TRBJ1-5
clone size: large

CDR3 DNA: TGTGCCAGCAGCTCCCGAAGGGGGAGGACAGATACGCAGTATTTT
CDR3 protein: CASSSRRGRTDTQYF
V gene: TRBV7-9
D gene: .
J gene: TRBJ2-3
clone size: .

CDR3 DNA: TGTGCCAGCAGCTTAGGAGGGACAGTTAAAGCCTACGAGCAGTACTTC
CDR3 protein: CASSLGGTVKAYEQYF
V gene: TRBV7-2
D gene: TRBD1
J gene: TRBJ2-7
clone size: .

CDR3 DNA: TGTGCCAGCATGAATGGGGGGGCGCGGGATCTCTACGAGCAGTACTTC
CDR3 protein: CASMNGGARDLYEQYF
V gene: TRBV7-9
D gene: .
J gene: TRBJ2-7
clone size: .

CDR3 DNA: TGTGCCATCAGGTCAGGGGTTTCTGGAAACACCATATATTTT
CDR3 protein: CAIRSGVSGNTIYF
V gene: TRBV10-3
D gene: .
J gene: TRBJ1-3
clone size: once

CDR3 DNA: TGTGCCAGCAGTCCACTAGGGAAAAGAGAGACCCAGTACTTC
CDR3 protein: CASSPLGKRETQYF
V gene: TRBV28
D gene: .
J gene: TRBJ2-5
clone size: few

CDR3 DNA: TGTGCCAGCAGTTACTCGATAGGGATCCAGGAGACCCAGTACTTC
CDR3 protein: CASSYSIGIQETQYF
V gene: TRBV6-5
D gene: .
J gene: TRBJ2-5
clone size: .

CDR3 DNA: TGTGCCAGCAGCTTAAACAGGGCGGGCACCGGGGAGCTGTTTTTT
CDR3 protein: CASSLNRAGTGELFF
V gene: TRBV7-3
D gene: .
J gene: TRBJ2-2
clone size: .

CDR3 DNA: TGTGCCACCAGTGACTCTATACACCAAGAGACCCAGTACTTC
CDR3 protein: CATSDSIHQETQYF
V gene: TRBV24-1
D gene: .
J gene: TRBJ2-5
clone size: .

CDR3 DNA: TGTGCCAGCAGCGTAGGTACCGGGGAGCTGTTTTTT
CDR3 protein: CASSVGTGELFF
V gene: TRBV9
D gene: .
J gene: TRBJ2-2
clone size: few

CDR3 DNA: TGTGCCAGCAGTTTAGCGTCACGGGGGGCGTACACCTTC
CDR3 protein: CASSLASRGAYTF
V gene: TRBV12-3/TRBV12-4
D gene: .
J gene: TRBJ1-2
clone size: few

CDR3 DNA: TGTGCCAGCAGCTCCCGGGGGGGGAGTGAGACCCAGTACTTC
CDR3 protein: CASSSRGGSETQYF
V gene: TRBV7-9
D gene: TRBD2
J gene: TRBJ2-5
clone size: .

CDR3 DNA: TGTGCCATGACACCGGGACTGAGCACTGAAGCTTTCTTT
CDR3 protein: CAMTPGLSTEAFF
V gene: TRBV10-3
D gene: .
J gene: TRBJ1-1
clone size: .

CDR3 DNA: TGTGCCAGCAGTGACCCGGGACAGGGGAACTCCTACGAGCAGTACTTC
CDR3 protein: CASSDPGQGNSYEQYF
V gene: TRBV2
D gene: TRBD1
J gene: TRBJ2-7
clone size: .

CDR3 DNA: TGTGCCTGGAGCTCAGGGGGAGGTCCGGAGACCCAGTACTTC
CDR3 protein: CAWSSGGGPETQYF
V gene: TRBV30
D gene: .
J gene: TRBJ2-5
clone size: .

CDR3 DNA: TGCGCCAGCAGCTTGGTTGGCGGGAATACGCAGTATTTT
CDR3 protein: CASSLVGGNTQYF
V gene: TRBV5-1
D gene: .
J gene: TRBJ2-3
clone size: .

CDR3 DNA: TGTGCCAGCAGCTTAGTACAGGGGAGTGGTACTGAAGCTTTCTTT
CDR3 protein: CASSLVQGSGTEAFF
V gene: TRBV7-9
D gene: TRBD1
J gene: TRBJ1-1
clone size: .

CDR3 DNA: TGTGCCAGCAGCGTTACACCCTCTGGGGCCACTGAAGCTTTCTTT
CDR3 protein: CASSVTPSGATEAFF
V gene: TRBV7-9
D gene: .
J gene: TRBJ1-1
clone size: .

CDR3 DNA: TGCGCCAGCAGTCAATCCCATTTGACAGACCCAGTTTGTGAATCACCCCTCCACTTT
CDR3 protein: CASSQSHLTDPVCESPLHF
V gene: TRBV23-1
D gene: .
J gene: TRBJ1-6
clone size: .

CDR3 DNA: TGTGCCAGCAGTTCCGGGACCGAGCCTATTTGGCCCCTCCACTTT
CDR3 protein: CASSSGTEPIWPLHF
V gene: TRBV27
D gene: .
J gene: TRBJ1-6
clone size: few

CDR3 DNA: TGTGCCAGCAGTCCCAGGCCCAGCAATGAGCAGTTCTTC
CDR3 protein: CASSPRPSNEQFF
V gene: TRBV7-2
D gene: .
J gene: TRBJ2-1
clone size: .

CDR3 DNA: TGTGCCAGCAGTTTATTTTCCTGGGGGGGCGGCACGAATGAAAAACTGTTTTTT
CDR3 protein: CASSLFSWGGGTNEKLFF
V gene: TRBV28
D gene: .
J gene: TRBJ1-4
clone size: once

CDR3 DNA: TGTGCCAGCAGCTTAGGCCAGCTTAACACCGGGGAGCTGTTTTTT
CDR3 protein: CASSLGQLNTGELFF
V gene: TRBV7-9
D gene: .
J gene: TRBJ2-2
clone size: .

CDR3 DNA: TGCGCCAGCAGTCAATATCCCTGTTGCTATGGCTACACCTTC
CDR3 protein: CASSQYPCCYGYTF
V gene: TRBV23-1
D gene: .
J gene: TRBJ1-2
clone size: .

CDR3 DNA: TGCAGCGTTGCCCGACAGGGATCCGGGGAGCTGTTTTTT
CDR3 protein: CSVARQGSGELFF
V gene: TRBV29-1
D gene: TRBD1
J gene: TRBJ2-2
clone size: .

CDR3 DNA: TGTGCCAGCAGTTACGATGGACAGAACTATGGCTACACCTTC
CDR3 protein: CASSYDGQNYGYTF
V gene: TRBV6-5
D gene: .
J gene: TRBJ1-2
clone size: .

CDR3 DNA: TGCGCCAGCGGGACGGAACAGGGGGCCGAGACCCAGTACTTC
CDR3 protein: CASGTEQGAETQYF
V gene: TRBV10-2
D gene: TRBD1
J gene: TRBJ2-5
clone size: .

CDR3 DNA: TGTGCCATCAGTGATTGGACAGCGAACACCGGGGAGCTGTTTTTT
CDR3 protein: CAISDWTANTGELFF
V gene: TRBV10-3
D gene: .
J gene: TRBJ2-2
clone size: .

CDR3 DNA: TGTGCCAGCTCACCAACAACAGGGGGCGGCGGCAATCAGCCCCAGCATTTT
CDR3 protein: CASSPTTGGGGNQPQHF
V gene: TRBV18
D gene: TRBD1
J gene: TRBJ1-5
clone size: .

CDR3 DNA: TGTGCCAGCTATCGGTCGAGAGACAATGAGCAGTTCTTC
CDR3 protein: CASYRSRDNEQFF
V gene: TRBV6-1
D gene: .
J gene: TRBJ2-1
clone size: .

CDR3 DNA: TGTGCCAGCAGCCAATCGGCAGGGAAGGCCGGGGAGCTGTTTTTT
CDR3 protein: CASSQSAGKAGELFF
V gene: TRBV4-2
D gene: .
J gene: TRBJ2-2
clone size: .

CDR3 DNA: TGTGCCAGTACCCCAGGGTTTGAAAAAGGAGTTCGTGGCTACACCTTC
CDR3 protein: CASTPGFEKGVRGYTF
V gene: TRBV19
D gene: .
J gene: TRBJ1-2
clone size: .

CDR3 DNA: TGTGCCAGCAGCCAGAACACTTCACCCGGGGAGCTGTTTTTT
CDR3 protein: CASSQNTSPGELFF
V gene: TRBV14
D gene: .
J gene: TRBJ2-2
clone size: .

CDR3 DNA: TGTGCCAGCAGCCCTACTTGGGTCAATTATGGCTACACCTTC
CDR3 protein: CASSPTWVNYGYTF
V gene: TRBV11-2
D gene: .
J gene: TRBJ1-2
clone size: .

CDR3 DNA: TGCGCCAGCAGCCGACCTGGGGGTGTGGGAACCTATAATTCACCCCTCCACTTT
CDR3 protein: CASSRPGGVGTYNSPLHF
V gene: TRBV10-2
D gene: .
J gene: TRBJ1-6
clone size: once

CDR3 DNA: TGTGCCAGCAGTTTTATAGCCGGAGCTTTCTTT
CDR3 protein: CASSFIAGAFF
V gene: TRBV28
D gene: .
J gene: TRBJ1-1
clone size: .

CDR3 DNA: TGTGCCGGAGGGGGGGCACTGAACACTGAAGCTTTCTTT
CDR3 protein: CAGGGALNTEAFF
V gene: TRBV7-9
D gene: .
J gene: TRBJ1-1
clone size: few

CDR3 DNA: TGTGCCAGCAGCTTAGATCGGGACGAGCAGTACTTC
CDR3 protein: CASSLDRDEQYF
V gene: TRBV11-2
D gene: .
J gene: TRBJ2-7
clone size: .

CDR3 DNA: TGTGCCAGCACCGGGGGTGACAGCCTCCTCCAAGAGACCCAGTACTTC
CDR3 protein: CASTGGDSLLQETQYF
V gene: TRBV28
D gene: .
J gene: TRBJ2-5
clone size: .